One sample yielded the 6 T cell receptor beta chains listed below, sequenced in a study of long-term antiretroviral therapy in people with HIV. Investigators performed immunoSEQ version v3.0 at survey level. Only in-frame clones appear in the TCRdb table, and some are missing; sequencing was by immunoSEQ multiplex PCR. The sample includes roughly 17,000 clones, 91% of them seen just once. The sequencing here drew on unsorted PBMCs, taken 3 years after starting antiretroviral therapy. The source of these receptors is a man aged 50 to 60 with HIV.

In its sample, this clone was seen a few times. The chain combines TRBV11-2 with TRBJ2-7; no firm D call. Germline assignment: CDR1 SGHAT and CDR2 FQNNGV. The CDR3 is made up of 13 amino acids. V was trimmed by 6 bases and J by 0 bases, leaving 9 bases between them. CDR3 bases: TGTGCCAGCAGTTCTGACACCTCCTACGAGCAGTACTTC. It yields the protein CASSSDTSYEQYF. The variable domain in full, with the rest retrieved from reference TRBV11-2 and TRBJ2-7, is EAGVAQSPRYKIIEKRQSVAFWCNPISGHATLYWYQQILGQGPKLLIQFQNNGVVDDSQLPKDRFSAERLKGVDSTLKIQPAKLEDSAVYLCASSSDTSYEQYFGPGTRLTVT.

The chain combines TRBV5-6 with TRBJ1-5; 8 positions match TRBD1. From germline, CDR1 is SGHDT and CDR2 YYEEEE. V lost 0 bases to trimming and J lost 5 bases; unmatched junction nucleotides: 7. This CDR3 comprises 16 residues. The CDR3 region is CASSLGGRGLDQPQHF. The CDR3 DNA follows: TGTGCCAGCAGCTTGGGCGGCAGGGGGCTAGATCAGCCCCAGCATTTT.

This chain uses TRBV5-1 with TRBJ1-2; no clear D. V lost 0 bases and J lost 8, with 11 bases in between. CDR1 and CDR2 (germline): SGHRS, YFSETQ. This CDR3 comprises 13 residues. CDR3 sequence (DNA): TGCGCCAGCAGCTTGGAAGGGAACCTCGGCTACACCTTC. Its protein is CASSLEGNLGYTF.

This chain uses TRBV27 with TRBJ1-5; the D gene is possibly TRBD1 (5 bases). Trimming took off 8 bases at V and 6 bases at J, with 17 bases between the two ends. This CDR3 has 14 residues. The germline gives CDR1 MNHEY, CDR2 SMNVEV (reference sequence). CDR3 amino acids: CASRPGTTVQPQHF. The CDR3 nucleotides are TGTGCCAGCCGACCTGGGACCACAGTTCAGCCCCAGCATTTT.

The rearrangement links TRBV6-1 to TRBJ1-5; 8 bases are a match to TRBD1. The CDR3 spans 13 residues. Germline loops: CDR1 MNHNS, CDR2 SASEGT. With 8 bases clipped from V and 8 bases from J, the junction kept 8 bases outside the gene matches. CDR3 sequence: CASRTGTVEPQHF. DNA of the CDR3: TGTGCCAGCCGGACAGGGACGGTGGAGCCCCAGCATTTT.

In DNA form, the CDR3 reads TGTGCCAGCAGCCAAGATCTATTGGCTCCTTTATATGGCTACACCTTC. The encoded protein is CASSQDLLAPLYGYTF. The V and J genes are TRBV14 and TRBJ1-2, with D unclear. From germline, CDR1 is SGHDN and CDR2 FVKESK. V gave up 0 bases and J gave up 5 bases, with 16 bases separating them. The CDR3 runs to 16 residues.